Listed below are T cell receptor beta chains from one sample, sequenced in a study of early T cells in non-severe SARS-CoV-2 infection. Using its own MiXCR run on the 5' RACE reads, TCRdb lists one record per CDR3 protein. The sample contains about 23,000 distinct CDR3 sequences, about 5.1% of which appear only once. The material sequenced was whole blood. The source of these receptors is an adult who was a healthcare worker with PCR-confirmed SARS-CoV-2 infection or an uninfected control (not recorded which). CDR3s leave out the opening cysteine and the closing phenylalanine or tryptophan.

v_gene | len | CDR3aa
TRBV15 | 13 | ATSKRDSYTDTQY
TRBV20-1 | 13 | SARQPGTGTGELF
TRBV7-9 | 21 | ASRGRLTAPGLAGPLGTDTQY
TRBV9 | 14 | ASSGGLAGVTDTQY
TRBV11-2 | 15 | ASSLDERTSGMYEQF
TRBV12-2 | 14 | ASRLRTFSPTDTQY
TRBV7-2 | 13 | ASSSSGRASTGQY
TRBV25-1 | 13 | ASNIGTSEYNEQF
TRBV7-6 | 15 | ASSSRDYSFGINEQF
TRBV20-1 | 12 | SARGTGPNNEQF
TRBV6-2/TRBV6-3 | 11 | ASSYRDTYEQY
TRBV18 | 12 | ASSLAGVRETQY
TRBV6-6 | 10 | ASSYSGDTQY
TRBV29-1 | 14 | SVAVGGGVTGDEQF
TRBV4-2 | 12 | ASSPVLSGNTIY
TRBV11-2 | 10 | ASGQFADTQY
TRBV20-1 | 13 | SARDRTSGRYEQY
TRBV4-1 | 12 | ASSPGLRTGELF
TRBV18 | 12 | ASSQQGTGDEAF
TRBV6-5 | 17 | ASSYSAPNQGETLYEQY
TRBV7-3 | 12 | ASSPAGAPYEQY
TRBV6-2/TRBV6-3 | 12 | ASSPTGLVNIQY
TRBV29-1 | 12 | SVEGLAGYNEQF
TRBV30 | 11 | AWSWAGANEQF
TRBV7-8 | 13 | ASSANRFSGNTIY
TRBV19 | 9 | ASSITHTQY
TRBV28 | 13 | ASSFRGRIRNEQF
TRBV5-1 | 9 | ASTDTDTQY
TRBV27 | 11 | ASREGSVNEQF
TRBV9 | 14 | ASSVGPQGSTHEQY
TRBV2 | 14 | ASSEGGGGSPDTQY
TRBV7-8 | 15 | ASSLEGGSGRTDTQY
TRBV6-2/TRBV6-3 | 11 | ASSYGRYNEQF
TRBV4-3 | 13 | ASSQDTAGAYEQY
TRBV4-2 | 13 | ASSQEASGSNEQF
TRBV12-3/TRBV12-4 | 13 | ASTPLGGTYNEQF
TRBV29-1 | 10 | SARQTLYGYT
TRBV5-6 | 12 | ASSLGAGYYEQY
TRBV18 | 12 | ASSPGQAGQPQH
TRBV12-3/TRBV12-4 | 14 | ASSSRAGGGTDTQY
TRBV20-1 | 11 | SAKAGVTWEQY
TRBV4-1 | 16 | ASSHEPGTPSYNSPLH
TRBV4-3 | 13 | ASSLTSGRSDTQY
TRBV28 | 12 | ASSLYSSNQPQH
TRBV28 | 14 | ASSWFQGILNQPQH
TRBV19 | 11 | ASSMARLGEQY
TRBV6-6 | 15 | ASSYRIQASSNTEAF
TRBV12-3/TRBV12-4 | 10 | ASSFHNQPQH
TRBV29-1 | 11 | SVRQGANTEAF
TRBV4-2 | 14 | ASSQEQDRGTDTQY